This is a list of T cell receptor beta chains from one sample in a study of beta chain features in type 1 diabetes. Profiled with immunoSEQ multiplex PCR; TCRdb holds only in-frame clones, not every one. The sample lists 300,000 to 400,000 clones, over 8.5% occurring once. The sequenced sample was central memory CD4+ T cells from blood. The receptors derive from a man aged 25 to 40 with type 1 diabetes. Each CDR3 is given with its conserved first and last residue. Fields, in order: clone size, V gene, J gene, D gene, CDR3 DNA, CDR3 protein. A D gene is named only where the DNA matches it firmly. Expanded clones get a size class; other rows say once, few or many, or leave the size out.

few,TRBV11-3,TRBJ2-1,-,TGTGCCAGCAGCTGGGGCTCCTACAATGAGCAGTTCTTC,CASSWGSYNEQFF
many,TRBV19,TRBJ1-2,-,TGTGCCAGTAGTTTTCCCGGACAGTACACTAACTATGGCTACACCTTC,CASSFPGQYTNYGYTF
-,TRBV27,TRBJ2-7,TRBD2,TGTGCCAGCAGTCCCGGGACTAGCGGGAGGGCCGGCGAGCAGTACTTC,CASSPGTSGRAGEQYF
-,TRBV9,TRBJ2-7,TRBD2,TGTGCCAGCAGCGTAGCGACTAGCAGGAAGGAGCAGTACTTC,CASSVATSRKEQYF
-,TRBV6-5,TRBJ2-1,TRBD1,TGTGCCAGCTCCAGCCGGGACAGGCAGTTCTTC,CASSSRDRQFF
-,TRBV29-1,TRBJ2-3,-,TGCAGCGTCCAGAGGGGGGGACTCACAGATACGCAGTATTTT,CSVQRGGLTDTQYF
many,TRBV6-6,TRBJ2-5,-,TGTGCCAGCAGTCCAAGCCAAGAGACCCAGTACTTC,CASSPSQETQYF
-,TRBV28,TRBJ2-1,TRBD2,TGTGCCAGCAGTTTAGCGGGAGGAAAGAGTGAGCAGTTCTTC,CASSLAGGKSEQFF
few,TRBV5-1,TRBJ2-7,-,TGCGCCAGCAGCTTGCGCGGGACCGCTTCCTACGAGCAGTACTTC,CASSLRGTASYEQYF
-,TRBV6-4,TRBJ2-1,TRBD2,TGTGCCAGCGGTACTAGCGGGAGAGGATCCTACAATGAGCAGTTCTTC,CASGTSGRGSYNEQFF
few,TRBV2,TRBJ2-2,-,TGTGCCAGCACCCGGGTGTCACCCGCGAACACCGGGGAGCTGTTTTTT,CASTRVSPANTGELFF
few,TRBV10-1,TRBJ1-1,TRBD1,TGCGCCAGCAGTGGGACCGGGACAGGGGACACTGAAGCTTTCTTT,CASSGTGTGDTEAFF
few,TRBV6-1,TRBJ1-4,TRBD1,TGTGCCGCAACCGGACAGGGGGGCCGTAATGAAAAACTGTTTTTT,CAATGQGGRNEKLFF
-,TRBV30,TRBJ2-1,TRBD1,TGTGCCTGGAGCGGAGGGACAGGGGGTTCCTACAATGAGCAGTTCTTC,CAWSGGTGGSYNEQFF
few,TRBV9,TRBJ2-7,-,TGTGCCAGCAGCGTAGCAGATTTCACCGGCTACGAGCAGTACTTC,CASSVADFTGYEQYF
-,TRBV30,TRBJ1-5,-,TGTGCCTGGAGTGAACAGGGCGCTCAGCCCCAGCATTTT,CAWSEQGAQPQHF
once,TRBV7-3,TRBJ1-2,TRBD1,TGTGCCAGCAGCCCCGGACAGGAATATGGCTACACCTTC,CASSPGQEYGYTF
few,TRBV28,TRBJ2-7,-,TGTGCCAGCAGTTTATGGGACAGACGCTCCTACGAGCAGTACTTC,CASSLWDRRSYEQYF
-,TRBV4-1,TRBJ2-7,-,TGCGCCAGCAGCGGGCTGGGACTCCCGTCCAACGAGCAGTACTTC,CASSGLGLPSNEQYF
few,TRBV18,TRBJ2-3,TRBD2,TGTGCCAGCTCACCCCGGGGACTAGGGGGCACAGATACGCAGTATTTT,CASSPRGLGGTDTQYF
few,TRBV7-2,TRBJ2-4,TRBD2,TGTGCCAGCAGCTCGGGGGGGCGGGCCAAAAACATTCAGTACTTC,CASSSGGRAKNIQYF
-,TRBV5-1,TRBJ2-1,-,TGCGCCAGCAGCCAACCTGAGACGAGCCTTGGTGATGAGCAGTTCTTC,CASSQPETSLGDEQFF
many,TRBV7-2,TRBJ1-5,-,TGTGCCAGCAGCTCACAGGAGAGCAATCAGCCCCAGCATTTT,CASSSQESNQPQHF
-,TRBV30,TRBJ2-1,-,TGTGCCTGGACCCGGACGGGGGAAAAGCAGTTCTTC,CAWTRTGEKQFF
few,TRBV7-2,TRBJ1-1,-,TGTGCCAGCAGCTTACAGGGAGACACTGAAGCTTTCTTT,CASSLQGDTEAFF
-,TRBV2,TRBJ2-5,-,TGTGCCAGTGGACGGGACGAAGCGGAAGAGACCCAGTACTTC,CASGRDEAEETQYF
-,TRBV7-2,TRBJ1-4,-,TGTGCCAGCAGCTTTGGGAGCGGGGACGATGAAAAACTGTTTTTT,CASSFGSGDDEKLFF
-,TRBV18,TRBJ1-4,TRBD1,TGTGCCAGCACTCCGGGACAGGGGGATGAAAAACTGTTTTTT,CASTPGQGDEKLFF
-,TRBV30,TRBJ2-3,TRBD2,TGTGCCTGGAGTGTAAATAGCGGGAGAACAGATACGCAGTATTTT,CAWSVNSGRTDTQYF
-,TRBV27,TRBJ2-3,-,TGTGCCAGCAGCAAAAAAAGTTTCACAGATACGCAGTATTTT,CASSKKSFTDTQYF
few,TRBV10-3,TRBJ1-3,-,TGTGCCATCAGGGGTGCTGGAAACACCATATATTTT,CAIRGAGNTIYF
few,TRBV18,TRBJ1-5,TRBD1,TGTGCCAGCTCACCCAGCCGGACAGGGTATAGCAATCAGCCCCAGCATTTT,CASSPSRTGYSNQPQHF
many,TRBV6-5,TRBJ2-1,-,TGTGCCAGCAGGGCTTACTACAATGAGCAGTTCTTC,CASRAYYNEQFF
few,TRBV4-1,TRBJ1-4,-,TGCGCCAGCAGCCAGCTCGGCAGAACCCTTGAAAAACTGTTTTTT,CASSQLGRTLEKLFF
-,TRBV5-1,TRBJ2-1,TRBD1,TGCGCCAGCAAGACCGGGACAGGGGGTCCGGGACTAGTTATTGAGCAGTTCTTC,CASKTGTGGPGLVIEQFF
few,TRBV19,TRBJ1-5,-,TGTGCCTCCAGGGCCGAAAGTCAGCCCCAGCATTTT,CASRAESQPQHF
few,TRBV5-4,TRBJ2-7,-,TGTGCCAGCAGCTGGGGGACACGCTACGAGCAGTACTTC,CASSWGTRYEQYF
-,TRBV25-1,TRBJ1-1,TRBD1,TGTGCCAGCAGGGGGGACAGGGCAGTCATGAACACTGAAGCTTTCTTT,CASRGDRAVMNTEAFF
-,TRBV19,TRBJ1-5,-,TGTGCCAGTAGGCTGGACGGCAACTATAATCAGCCCCAGCATTTT,CASRLDGNYNQPQHF
-,TRBV4-3,TRBJ2-1,TRBD2,TGCGCCAGCAGCCAAGACGGGACTAGCGTATACAATGAGCAGTTCTTC,CASSQDGTSVYNEQFF
many,TRBV28,TRBJ1-1,-,TGTGCCAGCAATTCCCCAGGATCGAACACTGAAGCTTTCTTT,CASNSPGSNTEAFF
few,TRBV9,TRBJ1-5,-,TGTGCCAGCAGCGTAGATCTTCGGGTTCAGCCCCAGCATTTT,CASSVDLRVQPQHF
many,TRBV14,TRBJ2-7,-,TGTGCCAGCAGCCACCAGCCAGCGCACTCCTACGAGCAGTACTTC,CASSHQPAHSYEQYF
few,TRBV10-1,TRBJ2-3,-,TGCGCCAGCGGTCTAAGTGGAGCAAGCACAGATACGCAGTATTTT,CASGLSGASTDTQYF
-,TRBV5-1,TRBJ2-3,-,TGCGCCAGCCGGATGTCTGGGGTTGGGACAGATACGCAGTATTTT,CASRMSGVGTDTQYF
few,TRBV5-8,TRBJ1-3,-,TGTGCCAGCAGCCTAACAAGGACGGAACGGGGAAACACCATATATTTT,CASSLTRTERGNTIYF
few,TRBV7-9,TRBJ1-5,-,TGTGCCAGCAGCGAGGACAGATTCAATCAGCCCCAGCATTTT,CASSEDRFNQPQHF
-,TRBV5-4,TRBJ2-5,TRBD2,TGCGCCAGCAGCGGGGACCTTGAGACCCAGTACTTC,CASSGDLETQYF
few,TRBV18,TRBJ2-3,TRBD1,TGTGCCAGCTCACCGGACAGGTCAGATACGCAGTATTTT,CASSPDRSDTQYF
-,TRBV6-5,TRBJ1-2,-,TGTGCCAGCAGTCTCGACAGCTCTTATGGCTACACCTTC,CASSLDSSYGYTF